This entry is about one T cell receptor beta chain. Antigen specificity is unknown. Assay: immunoSEQ multiplex PCR; the TCRdb copy retains only in-frame clones and omits some. The sample lists 950,000 to 1,200,000 clones, about 72% occurring once. This CDR3 region has 15 residues. The V gene lost 6 bases and the J gene lost 7 bases, with 19 bases spanning the gap. Germline V lookup: CDR1 MDHEN, CDR2 SYDVKM. The data are from a study of shared clonotypes between healthy human individuals. Whole-study findings and limits: In the sorted subsets, rarefaction showed sequencing was incomplete despite large depth.

Sample: memory CD4+ T cells from PBMCs. Documented subset: CD45RA-negative fraction. The TCR comes from a man aged 18 to 30 in good health. Some clones in this sample may be carry-over from other donors' samples. V gene TRBV28 combines with J gene TRBJ2-1, with D unresolved. CDR3 residues: CASSSRRRVSNEQFF. The CDR3 coding sequence is TGTGCCAGCAGCTCCCGACGGAGAGTCTCTAATGAGCAGTTCTTC. The full variable domain, in which reference TRBV28 and TRBJ2-1 provide the parts outside the CDR3, is DVKVTQSSRYLVKRTGEKVFLECVQDMDHENMFWYRQDPGLGLRLIYFSYDVKMKEKGDIPEGYSVSREKKERFSLILESASTNQTSMYLCASSSRRRVSNEQFFGPGTRLTVL.